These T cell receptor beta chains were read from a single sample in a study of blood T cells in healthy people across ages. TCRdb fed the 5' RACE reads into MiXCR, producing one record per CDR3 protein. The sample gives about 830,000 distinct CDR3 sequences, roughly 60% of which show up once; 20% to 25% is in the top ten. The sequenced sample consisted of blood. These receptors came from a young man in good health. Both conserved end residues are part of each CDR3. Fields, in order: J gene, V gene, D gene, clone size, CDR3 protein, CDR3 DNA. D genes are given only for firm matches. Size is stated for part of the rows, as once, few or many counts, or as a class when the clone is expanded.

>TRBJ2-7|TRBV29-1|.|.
CSVVGRVDYEQYF
TGCAGCGTTGTAGGACGGGTAGACTACGAGCAGTACTTC
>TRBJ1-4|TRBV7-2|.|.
CASSPGLQEGKLFF
TGTGCCAGCAGCCCAGGTCTCCAAGAGGGGAAACTGTTTTTT
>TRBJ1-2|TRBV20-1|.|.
CSDGYGYTF
TGCAGTGATGGGTATGGCTACACCTTC
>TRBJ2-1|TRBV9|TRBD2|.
CASSVTSGTNEQFF
TGTGCCAGCAGCGTAACTAGCGGAACGAATGAGCAGTTCTTC
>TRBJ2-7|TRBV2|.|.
CASRAGTLGEQYF
TGTGCCAGCAGGGCAGGGACGCTGGGTGAGCAGTACTTC
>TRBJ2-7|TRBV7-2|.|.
CASSWADGQYF
TGTGCCAGCAGCTGGGCCGACGGGCAGTACTTC
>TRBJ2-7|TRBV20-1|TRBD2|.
CSAGVPGGSYEQYF
TGCAGTGCCGGGGTACCGGGAGGCTCCTACGAGCAGTACTTC
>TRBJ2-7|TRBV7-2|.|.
CASSLVGAGSSYEQYF
TGTGCCAGCAGCTTAGTGGGCGCGGGGAGTTCCTACGAGCAGTACTTC
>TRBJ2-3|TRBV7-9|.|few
CASSSKSTDTQYF
TGTGCCAGCAGCTCGAAGAGCACAGATACGCAGTATTTT
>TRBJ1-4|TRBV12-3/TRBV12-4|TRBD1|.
CASRQTGREKLFF
TGTGCCAGCAGACAGACAGGGAGGGAAAAACTGTTTTTT
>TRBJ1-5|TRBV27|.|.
CASSVSPRGQPQHF
TGTGCCAGCAGTGTTAGTCCGCGGGGACAGCCCCAGCATTTT
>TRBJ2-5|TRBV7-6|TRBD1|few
CASSLRQGAREQYF
TGTGCCAGCAGCTTAAGACAGGGGGCGCGGGAGCAGTACTTC
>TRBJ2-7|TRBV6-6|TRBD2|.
CASSAPLVLAGVEQYF
TGTGCCAGCAGCGCCCCCCTCGTGCTAGCGGGGGTCGAGCAGTACTTC
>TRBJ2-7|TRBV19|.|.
CASGIGLGLGNYEQYF
TGTGCCAGTGGTATCGGGCTCGGGCTGGGGAACTACGAGCAGTACTTC
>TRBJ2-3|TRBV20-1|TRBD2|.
CSARRTSGLTDTQYF
TGCAGTGCTAGACGGACTAGCGGACTCACAGATACGCAGTATTTT
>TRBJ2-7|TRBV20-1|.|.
CSARVAGSNYEQYF
TGCAGTGCTAGAGTCGCAGGGTCGAACTACGAGCAGTACTTC
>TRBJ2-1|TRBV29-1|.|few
CSVRLPGETQFF
TGCAGCGTACGACTCCCTGGGGAGACCCAGTTCTTC
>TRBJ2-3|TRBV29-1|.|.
CSVEDGIRGTDTQYF
TGCAGCGTTGAAGACGGGATTCGCGGCACAGATACGCAGTATTTT
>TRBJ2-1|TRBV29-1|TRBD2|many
CSVGLAVYNEQFF
TGCAGCGTGGGACTAGCGGTATACAATGAGCAGTTCTTC
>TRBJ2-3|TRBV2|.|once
CASTDSSTDTQYF
TGTGCCAGCACCGACAGTTCCACAGATACGCAGTATTTT
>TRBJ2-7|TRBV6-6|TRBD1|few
CASSYAGTGSYEQYF
TGTGCCAGCAGTTACGCCGGGACAGGGAGCTACGAGCAGTACTTC
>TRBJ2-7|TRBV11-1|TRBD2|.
CASSSSGGDNEQYF
TGTGCCAGCAGCTCCAGCGGGGGGGACAATGAGCAGTACTTC
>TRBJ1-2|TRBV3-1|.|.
CASSQDTGYYGYTF
TGTGCCAGCAGCCAAGACACCGGGTACTATGGCTACACCTTC
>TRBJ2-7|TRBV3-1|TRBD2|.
CASSRTSLAEQYF
TGTGCCAGCAGCCGGACTAGCCTAGCAGAGCAGTACTTC
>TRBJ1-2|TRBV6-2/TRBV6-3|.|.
CASSSPTGVNYGYTF
TGTGCCAGCAGTTCCCCCACAGGAGTCAACTATGGCTACACCTTC
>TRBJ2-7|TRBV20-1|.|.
CSAARETYEQYF
TGCAGTGCGGCTCGGGAAACCTACGAGCAGTACTTC
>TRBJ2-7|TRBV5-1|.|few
CASSGGDYRNEQYF
TGCGCCAGCAGCGGAGGGGATTACAGGAACGAGCAGTACTTC
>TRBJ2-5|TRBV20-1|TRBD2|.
CSATTSGPNAPTQYF
TGCAGTGCTACTACTAGCGGGCCAAATGCCCCCACCCAGTACTTC
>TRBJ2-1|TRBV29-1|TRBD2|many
CSVGDIAGKANEQFF
TGCAGCGTTGGAGATATAGCGGGAAAGGCTAATGAGCAGTTCTTC
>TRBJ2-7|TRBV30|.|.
CAWSLGDEQYF
TGTGCCTGGAGCCTCGGGGACGAGCAGTACTTC
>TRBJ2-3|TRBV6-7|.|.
CASSYSWESDTQYF
TGTGCCAGCAGTTACTCGTGGGAATCAGATACGCAGTATTTT
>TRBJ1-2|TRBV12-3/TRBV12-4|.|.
CASSRRGLGGGYTF
TGTGCCAGCAGCCGTAGGGGTTTGGGGGGTGGCTACACCTTC
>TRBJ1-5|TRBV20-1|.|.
CSARVEGRGAPQHF
TGCAGTGCTAGGGTTGAGGGTCGCGGGGCGCCCCAGCATTTT
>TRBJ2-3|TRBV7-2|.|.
CASSSDRSTDTQYF
TGTGCCAGCAGTTCCGACAGGAGCACAGATACGCAGTATTTT
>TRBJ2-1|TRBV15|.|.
CATSRVFQGTGNEQFF
TGTGCCACCAGCAGAGTATTTCAGGGGACGGGGAATGAGCAGTTCTTC